This T cell receptor (beta chain) was recovered during a study of CD8+ T cells in alopecia areata. The study's findings and limits: Patients showed less clear TCR sequence sharing than mice, possibly partly because of HLA diversity.

The germline V and J ends were trimmed by 5 bases and 0 bases, with 13 bases remaining between them. The V gene's germline CDR1 is SSHAT and CDR2 FNYEAQ (reference sequence). The CDR3 extends over 16 amino acids. RNA was isolated and reverse transcribed to cDNA, the sequencing template. Method: immunoSEQ multiplex PCR; TCRdb's copy keeps in-frame clones and lacks some. This table holds 150,000 or so clones, approximately 87% found once. As regards this clone: The antigen remains undetermined.

This chain connects TRBV7-7 to TRBJ2-2; D might be TRBD1 (5 bases). The receptor was derived from a human donor with alopecia areata. The sample in question was CD8+ T cells sorted from blood, obtained at week 0. The CDR3 reads CASSHHDSANTGELFF. CDR3 DNA: TGTGCCAGCAGCCATCACGACAGCGCGAACACCGGGGAGCTGTTTTTT.